These 30 T cell receptor beta chains originate from one sample sequenced in a study of T cell changes during pregnancy in multiple sclerosis. Data came from immunoSEQ multiplex PCR; TCRdb stores just in-frame clones and leaves some out. The data contain roughly 93,000 clones, 80% to 95% of them seen just once; the ten biggest clones take up 0.9% to 0.95%. The sequencing here drew on peripheral blood, taken before pregnancy. The receptor set was obtained from a female donor with multiple sclerosis, enrolled in a pregnancy study.

The gene calls are TRBV6-1 and TRBJ2-1; 9 bases line up with TRBD1. V was pared by 1 base and J by 8 bases, with 6 bases of the junction left unmatched. CDR3 length: 15 residues. Germline CDR1 MNHNS, CDR2 SASEGT. This chain's CDR3 is CASSEVEGQGYEQFF. The CDR3 nucleotides read TGTGCCAGCAGTGAAGTCGAGGGACAGGGATATGAGCAGTTCTTC.

The V call is TRBV7-7, the J call TRBJ2-1, with a weak D call TRBD2 (5 bases). Trimming pared 5 bases from V and 6 bases from J, leaving 17 bases between. There are 15 residues in the CDR3. Germline V gene sequence: CDR1 SSHAT, CDR2 FNYEAQ (reference sequence). CDR3 nucleotide sequence: TGTGCCAGCAGCCCTAGCTACCTAAAGGGCAATGAGCAGTTCTTC. Amino acids: CASSPSYLKGNEQFF. Variable domain in full (rest from reference TRBV7-7 and TRBJ2-1): GAGVSQSPRYKVTKRGQDVTLRCDPISSHATLYWYQQALGQGPEFLTYFNYEAQPDKSGLPSDRFSAERPEGSISTLTIQRTEQRDSAMYRCASSPSYLKGNEQFFGPGTRLTVL.

The V gene is TRBV27, the J gene TRBJ1-3, with D possibly TRBD1 on 5 matching bases. The CDR3 sequence is 16 residues long. The germline V and J ends were trimmed by 6 bases and 3 bases, with 18 bases remaining between them. Germline CDR1 reads MNHEY; CDR2 reads SMNVEV (reference sequence). The CDR3 region is CASSPDYGGVGNTIYF. In nucleotides, the CDR3 is TGTGCCAGCAGCCCCGACTACGGGGGGGTTGGAAACACCATATATTTT.

This chain uses TRBV4-3 with TRBJ2-7; the match to TRBD2 covers 7 bases. V lost 4 bases to trimming and J lost 6 bases; unmatched junction nucleotides: 9. The CDR3 sequence is 14 residues long. Germline loops: CDR1 LGHNA, CDR2 YSLEER. This chain's CDR3 is CASSLAGVGSEQYF. In DNA, the CDR3 is TGCGCCAGCAGCCTCGCGGGGGTTGGGAGCGAGCAGTACTTC.

The V call is TRBV5-1, the J call TRBJ2-7; 13 bases line up with TRBD2. The CDR3 is 20 amino acids. Germline trimming cut 0 bases from V and 1 base from J; bases unmatched to any gene: 13. CDR1 and CDR2 (germline): SGHRS, YFSETQ. The CDR3 coding sequence is TGCGCCAGCAGCTTGGCCCAGACCTCGTGGACTAGCGGGGGTTCCTACGAGCAGTACTTC. This codes for CASSLAQTSWTSGGSYEQYF.

This rearrangement joins TRBV2 to TRBJ1-1, with TRBD1 matching 10 bases. This CDR3 region has 13 residues. CDR1 is SNHLY and CDR2 is FYNNEI in the germline V gene. Trimming cost V 5 bases and J 4 bases; bases outside gene matches: 1. CDR3: CASSRQGATEAFF. The CDR3 bases are TGTGCCAGCAGTAGACAGGGGGCCACTGAAGCTTTCTTT.

The V and J genes are TRBV10-2 and TRBJ2-1, with TRBD2 identical over 13 bases. Germline V lookup: CDR1 WSHSY, CDR2 SAAADI. The CDR3 totals 15 residues. J lost 8 bases, V lost 8 bases, and 9 bases had no gene match. In nucleotides, the CDR3 is TGCGCCAGCGGTATACTAGCGGGAGGGCCGGATGAGCAGTTCTTC. Protein sequence: CASGILAGGPDEQFF.

This rearrangement joins TRBV19 to TRBJ2-5; 7 nucleotides line up with TRBD1. Germline V gene data show CDR1 as LNHDA and CDR2 as SQIVND (reference sequence). The V segment lost 4 bases and the J segment 5 bases; nucleotides outside the gene matches: 7. The CDR3 sequence is 14 residues long. CDR3 sequence: CASSTDRSLETQYF. CDR3 nucleotide sequence: TGTGCCAGTAGTACGGACAGGTCCTTGGAGACCCAGTACTTC.

The genes are TRBV25-1 and TRBJ2-3, with D possibly being TRBD1 (5 bases). Per the germline V gene, CDR1 is MGHDK and CDR2 is SYGVNS. This CDR3 is 17 amino acids long. Trimming took off 3 bases at V and 4 bases at J, with 20 bases between the two ends. CDR3 bases: TGTGCCAGCAGTGACCCGACAGCCCTATGGTCTCCAGATACGCAGTATTTT. It yields the protein CASSDPTALWSPDTQYF.

The chain employs TRBV27 and TRBJ2-5; TRBD1 matches at 9 bases. With V trimmed by 4 bases and J by 2 bases, 8 bases remained unmatched. The length of the CDR3 is 16 residues. The germline CDR1 and CDR2 sequences are MNHEY and SMNVEV (reference sequence). The CDR3 DNA sequence: TGTGCCAGCAGTTCTCCCGCGGGGACAGGGCAAGAGACCCAGTACTTC. Translation gives CASSSPAGTGQETQYF.

V gene TRBV21-1 combines with J gene TRBJ1-2; the table calls TRBD1, which could not be checked here. TRBV21-1 is classified as a pseudogene. The CDR3 has 15 residues. The CDR3, as DNA: TGTGCCAGCAGCAAAAGGGGGCGCGGTAACTATGGCTACACCTTC. Its protein product is CASSKRGRGNYGYTF.

The gene calls are TRBV5-1 and TRBJ1-6; 10 bases line up with TRBD1. The CDR3 consists of 14 residues. Germline V lookup: CDR1 SGHRS, CDR2 YFSETQ. V gave up 3 bases and J gave up 8 bases; unmatched junction bases: 2. The CDR3 protein is CASSSTGGDSPLHF. CDR3 DNA sequence: TGCGCCAGCAGCTCGACAGGGGGCGATTCACCCCTCCACTTT.

For the CDR3, the DNA is TGTGCCAGCAGTGGGCGACTAGCGGGGCAGCGACTCTACAATGAGCAGTTCTTC. Its translation is CASSGRLAGQRLYNEQFF. The chain has TRBV2 and TRBJ2-1, with 11 bases that match TRBD2. Germline V gene data show CDR1 as SNHLY and CDR2 as FYNNEI. Germline trimming cut 4 bases from V and 3 bases from J; bases unmatched to any gene: 11. The CDR3 extends over 18 amino acids.

Of note for this clone: The sample has other DNA sequences that encode this CDR3 too. The chain is built from TRBV18 and TRBJ2-7, with 7 bases matching TRBD1. V gave up 5 bases and J gave up 1 base; unmatched junction bases: 8. Germline V gene data show CDR1 as KGHSH and CDR2 as LQKENI. The CDR3 spans 15 residues. The CDR3 DNA reads TGTGCCAGCTCAAGGACAGGAGGTATGTCCTACGAGCAGTACTTC. Translated: CASSRTGGMSYEQYF.

V gene TRBV7-2 combines with J gene TRBJ2-1; tentatively, D is TRBD1 (6 bases). The germline V gene has CDR1 SGHTA and CDR2 FQGNSA. The CDR3 totals 18 residues. V lost 0 bases to trimming and J lost 3 bases, with 18 bases between them. In DNA form, the CDR3 reads TGTGCCAGCAGCTTAGCGACAGGCCCGCTTTCCCGCTACAATGAGCAGTTCTTC. This codes for CASSLATGPLSRYNEQFF.

The chain combines TRBV29-1 with TRBJ1-2; D is perhaps TRBD1 (6 bases). The V end lost 4 bases, the J end lost 14 bases, and 23 bases lay between the germline ends. Germline CDR1 SQVTM, CDR2 ANQGSEA. The CDR3 covers 13 residues. The CDR3 here is CSVGTVGDYRGTF. For the CDR3, the DNA is TGCAGCGTTGGGACAGTGGGGGACTATCGGGGTACCTTC.

The gene calls are TRBV5-6 and TRBJ1-3; 7 nucleotides line up with TRBD1. CDR3 length: 17 amino acids. CDR1 is SGHDT and CDR2 is YYEEEE in the germline V gene. V lost 4 bases to trimming and J lost 3 bases; unmatched junction nucleotides: 13. CDR3 nucleotide sequence: TGTGCCAGCAGCGTGATAGGGACAGTCCCCTTTGGAAACACCATATATTTT. Translation gives CASSVIGTVPFGNTIYF.

The chain is built from TRBV28 and TRBJ1-1, with a possible D match to TRBD1 (5 bases). This CDR3 is 13 amino acids long. Trimming pared 6 bases from V and 4 bases from J, leaving 12 bases between. Per germline, CDR1 MDHEN and CDR2 SYDVKM. DNA for the CDR3: TGTGCCAGCAGCCAGGGCAGGGTCACTGAAGCTTTCTTT. Its translation is CASSQGRVTEAFF.

This sequence joins TRBV13 and TRBJ1-5; D gene uncertain. The CDR3 spans 12 residues. Looked up from germline, CDR1 is PRHDT and CDR2 is FYEKMQ (reference sequence). Trimming took off 0 bases at V and 5 bases at J, with 2 bases between the two ends. CDR3 residues: CASSLGDQPQHF. CDR3 nucleotides: TGTGCCAGCAGCTTAGGCGATCAGCCCCAGCATTTT. Supplemented by reference TRBV13 and TRBJ1-5, the full variable domain reads AAGVIQSPRHLIKEKRETATLKCYPIPRHDTVYWYQQGPGQDPQFLISFYEKMQSDKGSIPDRFSAQQFSDYHSELNMSSLELGDSALYFCASSLGDQPQHFGDGTRLSIL.

This chain links TRBV4-3 with TRBJ1-2; D gene ambiguous. The CDR3 covers 14 residues. The germline V gene encodes CDR1 LGHNA and CDR2 YSLEER. V lost 0 bases and J lost 3, with 8 bases in between. CDR3: CASSQDFGDYGYTF. CDR3 bases: TGCGCCAGCAGCCAAGATTTCGGGGACTATGGCTACACCTTC.

The CDR3 bases are TGTGCCAGCTCACCATTCAGGGTAAAAACTGAAGCTTTCTTT. It translates to CASSPFRVKTEAFF. This chain connects TRBV18 to TRBJ1-1; possibly TRBD1 for D (5 bases). V lost 2 bases and J 5 bases, leaving 12 bases between the germline ends. Germline assignment: CDR1 KGHSH and CDR2 LQKENI. The CDR3 consists of 14 residues.

J is TRBJ2-5 and V is TRBV5-1; D gene ambiguous. V lost 0 bases, J lost 2 bases, and 5 bases lay in between. Germline assignment: CDR1 SGHRS and CDR2 YFSETQ. This CDR3 contains 13 residues. The CDR3 sequence: CASSLGQQETQYF. CDR3 nucleotides: TGCGCCAGCAGCTTGGGGCAGCAAGAGACCCAGTACTTC.

The V gene is TRBV7-9, the J gene TRBJ2-7, with 12 nucleotides matching TRBD2. CDR3 size: 16 residues. CDR1 and CDR2 from the germline V gene are SEHNR and FQNEAQ (reference sequence). The junction had 9 bases not matched to a gene; V was cut back by 5 bases and J by 4 bases. CDR3 in DNA: TGTGCCAGCAGCATCCCTTTAGGACTAGCGGGGTACGAGCAGTACTTC. Its translation: CASSIPLGLAGYEQYF.

In this sample, this clone turned up once. The V and J genes are TRBV18 and TRBJ2-1, with a possible D match to TRBD2 (6 bases). The V gene lost 1 base and the J gene lost 6 bases, with 13 bases spanning the gap. CDR1 KGHSH and CDR2 LQKENI come from the germline V gene. The CDR3 spans 15 residues. The chain's CDR3 is CASSPLGLPPNEQFF. In DNA form, the CDR3 reads TGTGCCAGCTCACCACTGGGACTCCCCCCCAATGAGCAGTTCTTC. Based on the CDR3 plus reference TRBV18 and TRBJ2-1, the full variable domain is NAGVMQNPRHLVRRRGQEARLRCSPMKGHSHVYWYRQLPEEGLKFMVYLQKENIIDESGMPKERFSAEFPKEGPSILRIQQVVRGDSAAYFCASSPLGLPPNEQFFGPGTRLTVL.

This chain links TRBV30 with TRBJ2-2, with D unresolved. From germline, CDR1 is GTSNPN and CDR2 SVGIG (reference sequence). V lost 0 bases to trimming and J lost 4 bases, with 9 bases between them. This CDR3 has 14 amino acids. DNA for the CDR3: TGTGCCTGGAGTGTACTTTGGGCCACCGGGGAGCTGTTTTTT. This encodes CAWSVLWATGELFF.

The chain carries TRBV11-2 and TRBJ2-4; tentatively, D is TRBD1 (6 bases). Trimming left V 5 bases short and J 3 bases short, with 14 bases between. CDR3 size: 15 residues. Germline V gene data show CDR1 as SGHAT and CDR2 as FQNNGV. CDR3 protein: CASSTYRVDKNIQYF. Written as DNA, the CDR3 is TGTGCCAGCAGCACATACAGGGTCGACAAAAACATTCAGTACTTC.

This clone was seen a handful of times. This chain connects TRBV6-1 to TRBJ2-5, with 7 bases matching TRBD1. This CDR3 comprises 14 residues. Germline trimming cut 3 bases from V and 7 bases from J; bases unmatched to any gene: 8. CDR1 MNHNS and CDR2 SASEGT come from the germline V gene. The CDR3 reads CASSEGQWGGTQYF. Here the CDR3 DNA reads TGTGCCAGCAGTGAGGGACAGTGGGGTGGGACCCAGTACTTC.

The rearrangement links TRBV7-3 to TRBJ2-2; unclear D gene. Germline lookup yields CDR1 SGHTA and CDR2 FQGTGA. V was trimmed by 1 base and J by 3 bases, leaving 6 bases between them. CDR3 size: 14 residues. The DNA for the CDR3 is TGTGCCAGCAGCTTAAACTTCTACACCGGGGAGCTGTTTTTT. Translation gives CASSLNFYTGELFF. The complete variable domain, with remaining parts taken from reference TRBV7-3 and TRBJ2-2, reads GAGVSQTPSNKVTEKGKYVELRCDPISGHTALYWYRQSLGQGPEFLIYFQGTGAADDSGLPNDRFFAVRPEGSVSTLKIQRTERGDSAVYLCASSLNFYTGELFFGEGSRLTVL.

V usage is TRBV2 and J usage is TRBJ2-2; 8 bases agree with TRBD1. The CDR3 sequence is 17 residues long. Germline V gene lookup returns CDR1 SNHLY and CDR2 FYNNEI. The trim removed 3 bases at V and 5 bases at J, leaving 11 bases unmatched. CDR3 residues: CASSDWVRQGRTGELFF. The CDR3 DNA is TGTGCCAGCAGTGACTGGGTGAGACAGGGGAGGACCGGGGAGCTGTTTTTT.

The chain carries TRBV7-2 and TRBJ1-4; D might be TRBD1 (5 bases). CDR3 size: 11 residues. Germline V lookup: CDR1 SGHTA, CDR2 FQGNSA. The V end lost 5 bases, the J end lost 10 bases, and 8 bases lay between the germline ends. CDR3 loop: CASSAQGKLFF. The DNA of the CDR3 is TGTGCCAGCAGCGCCCAGGGAAAACTGTTTTTT.